A selection of T cell receptor beta chains follows, all from one sample in a study of T cells expressing NK-cell markers. From the 5' RACE reads, TCRdb lists one entry per CDR3 protein and no DNA. The table for this sample gives 300,000 or so distinct CDR3 sequences. Source material: blood T cells: a sorted CD56 or NKG2C T cell subset, CD4+ or CD8+ T cells, or bulk PBMC T cells (not recorded which). These TCRs come from a woman aged 18 to 75 in good health. Both conserved end residues are part of each CDR3.

j_call v_call cdr3_aa
TRBJ2-4 TRBV5-1 CASSPAPALAKNIQYF
TRBJ2-3 TRBV20-1 CSARETSTDTQYF
TRBJ2-3 TRBV5-1 CASSLEDPTDTQYF
TRBJ2-1 TRBV7-2 CASSSGISQFF
TRBJ1-1 TRBV5-1 CASSGQGASPEAFF
TRBJ2-5 TRBV4-3 CASSYRPGQQETQYF
TRBJ2-1 TRBV10-2 CASSEGGQLKYNEQFF
TRBJ2-3 TRBV7-2 CASSLGLHPADTQYF
TRBJ2-1 TRBV9 CASSVPSSGGPYNEQFF
TRBJ1-1 TRBV19 CASSISTRTEAFF
TRBJ1-4 TRBV6-1 CASSVVGTNEKLFF
TRBJ2-7 TRBV24-1 CATSRSGSYEQYF
TRBJ2-1 TRBV20-1 CSARRLNLGVGNEQFF
TRBJ1-3 TRBV7-2 CASSFGQYSGNTIYF
TRBJ2-5 TRBV9 CASSLMTSGGTQYF
TRBJ2-5 TRBV7-9 CASSLVAGLETQYF
TRBJ2-5 TRBV29-1 CSVSTASGETQYF
TRBJ1-1 TRBV6-5 CASSYSRGGEAEAFF
TRBJ1-5 TRBV29-1 CSVGTENQPQHF
TRBJ2-5 TRBV2 CASRDRAETQYF
TRBJ1-3 TRBV18 CASSPPAVPSSGNTIYF
TRBJ1-4 TRBV12-3/TRBV12-4 CACAGDATNEKLFF
TRBJ2-1 TRBV6-6 CASESGIDNEQFF
TRBJ1-3 TRBV12-3/TRBV12-4 CASYTRGNTIYF
TRBJ2-3 TRBV12-3/TRBV12-4 CASSFSSGGQGDTQYF
TRBJ1-6 TRBV7-9 CASSQGNSPLHF
TRBJ1-5 TRBV10-2 CASSRGQGINQPQHF
TRBJ1-3 TRBV6-1 CASHGSSGNTIYF
TRBJ2-5 TRBV28 CASSLIAGGPGTQYF
TRBJ1-1 TRBV10-3 CAISEGVNTEAFF
TRBJ2-1 TRBV12-3/TRBV12-4 CASGPTGYNEQFF
TRBJ2-7 TRBV30 CAWSGRASGSNEQYF
TRBJ2-4 TRBV29-1 CSVVWHKNIQYF
TRBJ1-4 TRBV19 CASTDRGGDEKLFF
TRBJ2-5 TRBV7-2 CASSLRYQETQYF
TRBJ1-1 TRBV3-1 CASSQVQGYLSEAFF
TRBJ2-1 TRBV12-3/TRBV12-4 CASRPRKLALPHNEQFF
TRBJ2-1 TRBV29-1 CSVEGSGRLEQFF
TRBJ2-5 TRBV18 CASSPKGNRGRETQYF
TRBJ2-2 TRBV20-1 CSASTSGVGELFF
TRBJ2-7 TRBV5-1 CASSLAVANRRRGEQYF
TRBJ1-4 TRBV20-1 CSASRGRATNEKRFF
TRBJ1-2 TRBV6-1 CASIGTGRTYGYTF
TRBJ1-6 TRBV21-1 CASSRGGASQNSPLHF
TRBJ1-5 TRBV19 CASTLSRDSYQPQHF
TRBJ2-2 TRBV20-1 CSARKLGTRTGELFF